Below, one TCR beta chain is given with its context. The antigen is unknown. These data belong to a study of circulating and synovial CD4+ cells in juvenile arthritis. General observations from the study: Overlap with synovium rose as more T cells were sequenced. These blood cells shared more CDR3 sequences with synovium than bulk blood.

The data were produced by immunoSEQ multiplex PCR, yet TCRdb's version contains in-frame clones alone and is incomplete. The repertoire holds approximately 31,000 clones, about 95% seen once, with roughly 0.7% in the top ten. The sequenced material came from CD4+ T cells from blood. The receptor was isolated from a human donor with juvenile idiopathic arthritis.

In DNA, the CDR3 is TGTGCCAGTAGACTAGCGGGAGTGCGCACGCAGAAAAACATTCAGTACTTC. Amino acid sequence: CASRLAGVRTQKNIQYF. The genes are TRBV19 and TRBJ2-4; TRBD2 aligns across 11 bases. The CDR3 consists of 17 residues. The V segment lost 6 bases and the J segment 4 bases; nucleotides outside the gene matches: 11. Looked up from germline, CDR1 is LNHDA and CDR2 is SQIVND (reference sequence).